This TCR beta chain was profiled in a study of blood T cell repertoires in COVID-19. Study-level background: COVID-19 samples from acute and convalescent phases originated in the United States, Italy and Spain. In each case, the material was cDNA or gDNA derived from T cells, B-cell-depleted T cells, or PBMCs.

How the authors handled the data: It was from reference gene primer amplification that nucleated cell counts were estimated. This table comes from immunoSEQ multiplex PCR, and its TCRdb copy is limited to in-frame clones, with some not included. V and J calls and clone size are given by that table; D and trimming were obtained from the DNA. The sample records around 55,000 clones, around 84% being singletons. This CDR3 has 13 residues. The V end lost 4 bases, the J end lost 5 bases, and 12 bases lay between the germline ends. Germline assignment: CDR1 SGHDT and CDR2 YYEEEE. The clonotype was recovered from a human donor in a cohort sampled during active or convalescent COVID-19. The sample consisted of peripheral blood. The chain is built from TRBV5-6 and TRBJ1-2; D possibly corresponds to TRBD1 (6 bases). CDR3 in DNA: TGTGCCAGCAGCCCGGACAGTACGTATGGCTACACCTTC. Protein product: CASSPDSTYGYTF.